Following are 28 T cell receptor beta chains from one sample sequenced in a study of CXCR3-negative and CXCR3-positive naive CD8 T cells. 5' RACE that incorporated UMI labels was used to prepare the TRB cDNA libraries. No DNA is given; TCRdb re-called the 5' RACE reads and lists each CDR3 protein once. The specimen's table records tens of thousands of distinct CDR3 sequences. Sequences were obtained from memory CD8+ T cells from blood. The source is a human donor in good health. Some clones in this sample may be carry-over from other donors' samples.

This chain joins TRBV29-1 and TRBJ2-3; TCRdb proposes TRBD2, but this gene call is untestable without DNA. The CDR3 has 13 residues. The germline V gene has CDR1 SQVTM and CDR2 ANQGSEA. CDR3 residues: CSVGSGSFDTQYF.

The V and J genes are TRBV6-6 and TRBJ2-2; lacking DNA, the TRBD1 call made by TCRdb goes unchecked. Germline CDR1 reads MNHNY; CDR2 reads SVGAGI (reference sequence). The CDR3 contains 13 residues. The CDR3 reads CASTNRVTGELFF.

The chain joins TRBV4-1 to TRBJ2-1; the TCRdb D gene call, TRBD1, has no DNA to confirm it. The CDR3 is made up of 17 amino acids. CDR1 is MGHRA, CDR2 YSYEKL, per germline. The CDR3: CASSLGRSDSWRIEQFF.

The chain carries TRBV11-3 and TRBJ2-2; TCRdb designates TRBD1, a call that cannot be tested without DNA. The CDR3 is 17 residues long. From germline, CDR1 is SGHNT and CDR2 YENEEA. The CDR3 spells CASLTRGGTSNTGELFF. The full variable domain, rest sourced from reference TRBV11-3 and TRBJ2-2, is EAGVVQSPRYKIIEKKQPVAFWCNPISGHNTLYWYLQNLGQGPELLIRYENEEAVDDSQLPKDRFSAERLKGVDSTLKIQPAELGDSAVYLCASLTRGGTSNTGELFFGEGSRLTVL.

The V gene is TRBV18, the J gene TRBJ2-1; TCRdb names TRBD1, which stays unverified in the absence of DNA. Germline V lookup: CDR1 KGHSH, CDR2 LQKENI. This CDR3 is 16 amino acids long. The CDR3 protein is CASSRGGDRGANEQFF.

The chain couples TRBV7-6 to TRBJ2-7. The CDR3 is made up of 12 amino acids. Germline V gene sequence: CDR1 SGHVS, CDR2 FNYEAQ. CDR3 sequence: CASSSQAYEQYF.

CDR3 region: CASSPGTADSYEQYF. V is TRBV28 and J is TRBJ2-7; TCRdb's D call of TRBD1 is untestable without DNA. Looked up from germline, CDR1 is MDHEN and CDR2 is SYDVKM. The CDR3 is made up of 15 amino acids.

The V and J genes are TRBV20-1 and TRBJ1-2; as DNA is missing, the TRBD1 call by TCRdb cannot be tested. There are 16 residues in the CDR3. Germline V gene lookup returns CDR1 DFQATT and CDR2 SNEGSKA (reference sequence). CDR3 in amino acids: CSASSPALDSLYGYTF.

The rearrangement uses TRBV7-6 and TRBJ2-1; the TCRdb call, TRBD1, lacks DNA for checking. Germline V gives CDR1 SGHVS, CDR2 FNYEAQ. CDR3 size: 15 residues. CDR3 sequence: CASSLAGGFYNEQFF.

The CDR3 reads CAISPSAGDSSYEQYF. This chain connects TRBV10-3 to TRBJ2-7; with no DNA, the TCRdb D assignment of TRBD1 cannot be verified. The CDR3 totals 16 residues. CDR1 is ENHRY and CDR2 is SYGVKD in the germline V gene.

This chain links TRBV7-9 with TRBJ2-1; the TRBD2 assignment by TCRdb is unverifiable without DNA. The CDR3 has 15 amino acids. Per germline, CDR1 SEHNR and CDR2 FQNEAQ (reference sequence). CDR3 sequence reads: CASSLGTSGANEQFF.

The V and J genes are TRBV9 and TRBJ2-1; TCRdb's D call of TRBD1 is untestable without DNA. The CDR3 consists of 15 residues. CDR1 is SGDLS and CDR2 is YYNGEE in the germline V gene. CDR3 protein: CASSAAGGPNNEQFF.

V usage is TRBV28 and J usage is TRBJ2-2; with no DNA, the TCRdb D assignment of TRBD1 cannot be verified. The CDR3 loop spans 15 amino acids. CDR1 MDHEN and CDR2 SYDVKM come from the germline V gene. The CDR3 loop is CASSLPGADTGELFF.

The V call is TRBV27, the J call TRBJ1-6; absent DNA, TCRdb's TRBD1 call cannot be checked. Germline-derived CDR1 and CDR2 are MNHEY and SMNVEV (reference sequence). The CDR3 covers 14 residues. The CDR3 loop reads CASSRRQGNSPLHF.

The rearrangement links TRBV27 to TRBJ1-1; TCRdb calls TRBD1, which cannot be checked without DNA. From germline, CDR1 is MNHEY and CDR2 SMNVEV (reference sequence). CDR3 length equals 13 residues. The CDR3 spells CASQTVLNTEAFF.

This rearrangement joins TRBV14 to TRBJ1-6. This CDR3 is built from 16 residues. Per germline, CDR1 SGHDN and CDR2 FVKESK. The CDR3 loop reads CASSQEMYSFNSPLHF.

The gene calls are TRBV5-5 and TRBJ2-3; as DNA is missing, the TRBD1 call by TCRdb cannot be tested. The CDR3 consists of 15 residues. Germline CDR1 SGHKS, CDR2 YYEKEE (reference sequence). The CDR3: CASSFRRGPPDTQYF.

CDR3 protein: CASSLNPYNSPLHF. The chain has TRBV7-8 and TRBJ1-6. Germline CDR1 SGHVS, CDR2 FQNEAQ. This CDR3 spans 14 amino acids.

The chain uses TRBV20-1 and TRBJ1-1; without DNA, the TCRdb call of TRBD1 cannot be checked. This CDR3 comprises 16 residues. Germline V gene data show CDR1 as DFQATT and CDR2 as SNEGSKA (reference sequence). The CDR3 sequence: CSVTPELGQGWTEAFF.

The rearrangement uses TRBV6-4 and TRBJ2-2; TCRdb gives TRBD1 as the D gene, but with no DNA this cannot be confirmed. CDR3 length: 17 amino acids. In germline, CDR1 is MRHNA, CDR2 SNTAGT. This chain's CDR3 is CASSDSGGTGNTGELFF.

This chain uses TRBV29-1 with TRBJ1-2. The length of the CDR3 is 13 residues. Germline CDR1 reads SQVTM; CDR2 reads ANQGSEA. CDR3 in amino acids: CSVRDLEGYGYTF.

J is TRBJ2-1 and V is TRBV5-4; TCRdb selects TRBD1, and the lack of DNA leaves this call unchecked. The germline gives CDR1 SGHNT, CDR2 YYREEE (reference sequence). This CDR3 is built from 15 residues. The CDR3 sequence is CASSLVWRHDNEQFF.

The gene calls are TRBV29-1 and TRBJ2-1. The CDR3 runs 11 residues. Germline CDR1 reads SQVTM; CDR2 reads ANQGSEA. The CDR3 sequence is CSVERLNEQFF.

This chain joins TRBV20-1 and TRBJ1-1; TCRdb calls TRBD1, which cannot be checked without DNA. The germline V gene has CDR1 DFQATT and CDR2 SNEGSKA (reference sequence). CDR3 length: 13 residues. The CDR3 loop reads CSAREQGGTEAFF.

This CDR3 reads CASSSGQFPEAFF. The chain uses TRBV6-1 and TRBJ1-1; the D gene TCRdb calls, TRBD1, cannot be checked with no DNA. Germline V gene data show CDR1 as MNHNS and CDR2 as SASEGT. The CDR3 has 13 amino acids.

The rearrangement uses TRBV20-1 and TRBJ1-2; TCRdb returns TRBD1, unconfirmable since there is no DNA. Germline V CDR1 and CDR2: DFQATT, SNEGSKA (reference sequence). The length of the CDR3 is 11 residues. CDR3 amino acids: CSATGGGGYTF.

This CDR3 is CSVRGGGTEAFF. The chain couples TRBV29-1 to TRBJ1-1; TCRdb indicates TRBD1, and absent DNA this call remains unverified. The CDR3 is 12 amino acids. Per germline, CDR1 SQVTM and CDR2 ANQGSEA.

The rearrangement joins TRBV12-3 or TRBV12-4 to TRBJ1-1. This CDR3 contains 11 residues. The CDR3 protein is CASSEGIEAFF.